Listed here are 10 T cell receptor beta chains from one sample, sequenced in a study of cytomegalovirus exposure and HLA in healthy donors. PCR was performed using 60 Vbeta and 13 Jbeta primers. Clones were sequenced by immunoSEQ multiplex PCR, and TCRdb holds only the in-frame ones, with some missing. The table has roughly 80,000 clones, under 80% seen once. Sequencing used PBMCs. The receptors stem from a woman aged 45-65 years in good health and CMV-seropositive.

This clone has just a few counts. The chain couples TRBV7-9 to TRBJ2-1, with 12 bases fitting TRBD2. The CDR3 is 17 residues long. V was clipped by 4 bases and J by 4 bases; unmatched bases: 8. Germline CDR1 and CDR2: SEHNR and FQNEAQ (reference sequence). The CDR3 sequence: CASSSGLAGELYNEQFF. The CDR3 DNA is TGTGCCAGCAGCTCGGGACTAGCGGGCGAGTTATACAATGAGCAGTTCTTC. The whole variable domain, filled in from reference TRBV7-9 and TRBJ2-1, reads DTGVSQNPRHKITKRGQNVTFRCDPISEHNRLYWYRQTLGQGPEFLTYFQNEAQLEKSRLLSDRFSAERPKGSFSTLEIQRTEQGDSAMYLCASSSGLAGELYNEQFFGPGTRLTVL.

The chain employs TRBV19 and TRBJ2-5; tentative D call: TRBD1 (6 bases). CDR1 and CDR2 (germline): LNHDA, SQIVND (reference sequence). V was clipped by 7 bases and J by 2 bases, with 14 bases between them. There are 14 residues in the CDR3. DNA of the CDR3: TGTGCCAGTAAGGACAGTCGTTTACAAGAGACCCAGTACTTC. Encoded protein: CASKDSRLQETQYF.

The chain combines TRBV5-6 with TRBJ2-1; perhaps TRBD2 as D (7 bases). CDR1 and CDR2 (germline): SGHDT, YYEEEE. The CDR3 spans 18 residues. Trimming removed 4 bases at V and 6 bases at J, with 26 bases between. CDR3 DNA sequence: TGTGCCAGCAGCGGGGCGGTGGCGGGGGCGATGAACGGCAATGAGCAGTTCTTC. Amino acid sequence: CASSGAVAGAMNGNEQFF.

The table lists this clone with a few counts. This rearrangement joins TRBV5-4 to TRBJ1-3; 9 nucleotides match TRBD1. The CDR3 is 15 amino acids. Germline CDR1 and CDR2: SGHNT and YYREEE (reference sequence). V lost 4 bases, J lost 5 bases, and 7 bases stayed unmatched. CDR3 coding DNA: TGTGCCAGCAGCCCCCGGGGGACAGGGCGAAACACCATATATTTT. This gives the protein CASSPRGTGRNTIYF. Supplemented by reference TRBV5-4 and TRBJ1-3, the full variable domain reads ETGVTQSPTHLIKTRGQQVTLRCSSQSGHNTVSWYQQALGQGPQFIFQYYREEENGRGNFPPRFSGLQFPNYSSELNVNALELDDSALYLCASSPRGTGRNTIYFGEGSWLTVV.

The chain recombines TRBV5-1 with TRBJ1-1; TRBD1 agrees at 7 bases. This CDR3 has 15 amino acids. The germline gives CDR1 SGHRS, CDR2 YFSETQ. V was clipped by 4 bases and J by 1 base; unmatched bases: 7. CDR3: CASSMGTEANTEAFF. The CDR3, as DNA: TGCGCCAGCAGCATGGGGACAGAAGCGAACACTGAAGCTTTCTTT.

This clone was found a few times. Other nucleotide sequences in the sample specify the same CDR3. The chain links TRBV27 to TRBJ2-6; 9 nucleotides match TRBD2. The ends lost 5 bases at V and 4 bases at J; junction bases unmatched: 18. CDR1 is MNHEY and CDR2 is SMNVEV in the germline V gene (reference sequence). This CDR3 comprises 20 residues. In nucleotides, the CDR3 is TGTGCCAGCAGTCCCATAGGAAGCGGGGGGTCCCTGGGGGGGGCCAACGTCCTGACTTTC. Translating it yields CASSPIGSGGSLGGANVLTF.

This clone was counted only a few times. V and J are TRBV11-2 and TRBJ1-6, with D possibly TRBD1 on 5 matching bases. Germline CDR1 is SGHAT and CDR2 is FQNNGV. The ends were cut back, 5 bases at V and 9 bases at J, with 11 bases in the middle. This CDR3 is 13 amino acids long. Here the CDR3 reads CASSHAGGSPLHF. In DNA, the CDR3 is TGTGCCAGCAGCCACGCGGGGGGTTCACCCCTCCACTTT.

The chain carries TRBV6-5 and TRBJ2-2, with D perhaps TRBD1 (7 bases). The CDR3 totals 14 residues. Germline V CDR1 and CDR2: MNHEY, SVGAGI. V was clipped by 0 bases and J by 12 bases, with 14 bases between them. CDR3 residues: CASSYSAAGGKLFF. CDR3 DNA: TGTGCCAGCAGTTACTCGGCTGCAGGGGGGAAGCTGTTTTTT.

This chain uses TRBV27 with TRBJ2-2, with a possible D match to TRBD1 (6 bases). Looked up from germline, CDR1 is MNHEY and CDR2 is SMNVEV (reference sequence). V lost 7 bases and J 6 bases, leaving 21 bases between the germline ends. The CDR3 loop spans 16 amino acids. In DNA, the CDR3 is TGTGCCAGCACCCCAGTTCAGGGGAACCCGGCCGGGGAGCTGTTTTTT. Encoded protein: CASTPVQGNPAGELFF.

Concerning this clone itself: Germline is not matched at one junction end, which may reflect a read error. J is TRBJ1-5 and V is TRBV5-1; 7 positions agree with TRBD1. Germline V gives CDR1 SGHRS, CDR2 YFSETQ. The CDR3 is made up of 18 amino acids. CDR3 nucleotide sequence: TGCGCCAGCAGTACAACCCCCGGGACAGACTTAGCACATCAACCCCAGCATTTT. The encoded protein is CASSTTPGTDLAHQPQHF.